Listed below are T cell receptor beta chains from one sample, sequenced in a study of T cells after yellow fever vaccination. TCRdb re-called the 5' RACE reads through MiXCR, storing one row per CDR3 protein. The table records about 310,000 distinct CDR3 sequences, 3.6% of them present only once. The material was PBMCs, obtained on the day of the yellow fever booster vaccination. These receptors all come from a man between 18 and 29 years old who received the YFV17D yellow fever vaccine. The CDR3 runs from the conserved cysteine through the conserved F or W. D genes are given only for firm matches.

TRBJ2-3 | TRBD2 | TRBV7-2 | CASSLGVSGGGTDTQYF
TRBJ2-3 | . | TRBV29-1 | CSVEDGQAF
TRBJ2-3 | TRBD2 | TRBV4-3 | CASSQGGRAGDTQYF
TRBJ1-4 | . | TRBV12-3/TRBV12-4 | CASSFLSMEEKLFF
TRBJ2-5 | . | TRBV5-8 | CASSLAAVQETQYF
TRBJ2-3 | . | TRBV4-2 | CASSQTGTWDRNTDTQYF
TRBJ2-5 | . | TRBV19 | CASSMLGRGGQETQYF
TRBJ1-2 | . | TRBV6-5 | CASSYGIANYGYTF
TRBJ2-7 | TRBD1 | TRBV3-1 | CASSQGFATGSYEQYF
TRBJ2-3 | . | TRBV4-1 | CASKGDNTDTQYF
TRBJ2-7 | TRBD1 | TRBV12-3/TRBV12-4 | CASSRRDRGLHEQYF
TRBJ1-2 | . | TRBV20-1 | CSARDNGGTLKEHGYTF
TRBJ1-1 | . | TRBV7-2 | CASSFSQDTEAFF
TRBJ1-5 | . | TRBV6-2/TRBV6-3 | CASSSVRGTLFGEPQHF
TRBJ2-5 | TRBD2 | TRBV11-2 | CASSVGGTSGGHQETQYF
TRBJ1-1 | TRBD1 | TRBV5-1 | CASSIGTGTEAFF
TRBJ2-5 | . | TRBV5-1 | CASSSGAGETQYF
TRBJ1-2 | TRBD1 | TRBV5-1 | CASSFRDRPYGYTF
TRBJ2-7 | . | TRBV11-2 | CASSLEPARGYEQYF
TRBJ1-1 | . | TRBV5-1 | CASRVNTEAFF
TRBJ2-7 | . | TRBV5-6 | CASSPGPRYEQYF
TRBJ1-3 | . | TRBV12-3/TRBV12-4 | CASSLPGNTIYF
TRBJ1-4 | . | TRBV29-1 | CSVRRSWGPNEKLFF
TRBJ1-5 | . | TRBV6-1 | CASSERGRGNQPQHF
TRBJ2-5 | . | TRBV5-1 | CASSSRGSGTQYF
TRBJ2-4 | . | TRBV4-1 | CASSQDNRQAIQYF
TRBJ1-6 | . | TRBV11-2 | CASSPGPGRSSPLHF
TRBJ2-2 | TRBD2 | TRBV5-1 | CASSRRLAGGAGELFF
TRBJ2-7 | TRBD2 | TRBV4-3 | CASSQGLAGSGAYEQYF
TRBJ2-7 | TRBD1 | TRBV7-9 | CASSIPGDSRYMNEQYF
TRBJ1-2 | TRBD1 | TRBV7-8 | CASSLDLLGQGLYGYTF
TRBJ2-6 | TRBD1 | TRBV10-3 | CAISGTGGSGANVLTF
TRBJ2-5 | TRBD1 | TRBV10-1 | CASSPGTATQETQYF
TRBJ2-7 | TRBD2 | TRBV4-1 | CASSQGLAGTYEQYF
TRBJ2-5 | . | TRBV20-1 | CSARTMQETQYF
TRBJ2-1 | . | TRBV20-1 | CSAKKGASGNEQFF
TRBJ1-6 | TRBD1 | TRBV20-1 | CSARVQDRGQPNSPLHF
TRBJ2-5 | . | TRBV7-3 | CASSPSGGSGETQYF
TRBJ2-1 | TRBD2 | TRBV9 | CASSVGGGMSNEQFF
TRBJ2-3 | . | TRBV5-1 | CASSLLQQPPTDTQYF
TRBJ1-6 | TRBD1 | TRBV12-3/TRBV12-4 | CASRQGVQNSPLHF
TRBJ2-5 | . | TRBV5-1 | CASSLRGDQETQYF